A selection of T cell receptor beta chains follows, all from one sample in a study of T cell responses to AZD1222 COVID-19 vaccine. The data were produced by immunoSEQ multiplex PCR, yet TCRdb's version contains in-frame clones alone and is incomplete. The sample includes about 130,000 clones, 85% to 90% of them seen just once. Here the sequenced sample was peripheral blood, taken on day 0 of AZD1222 vaccination. These receptors were taken from an adult in good health. CDR3s include the opening cysteine and the closing phenylalanine or tryptophan. A D gene is named only where the DNA matches it firmly. Rows may omit the clone size; those that give it use once, few, many or a size class.

j_gene	v_gene	abundance	d_gene	CDR3aa	CDR3nt
TRBJ1-3	TRBV6-5	NA	NA	CALYSGNTIYF	TGTGCCCTTTACTCCGGAAACACCATATATTTT
TRBJ2-1	TRBV10-3	NA	TRBD2	CAIRRTSGRGEQFF	TGTGCCATCAGGCGGACTAGCGGAAGGGGTGAGCAGTTCTTC
TRBJ2-7	TRBV10-2	NA	NA	CASRSVSYEQYF	TGCGCCAGCAGGTCAGTCTCCTACGAGCAGTACTTC
TRBJ1-1	TRBV4-1	NA	NA	CASSQAPGRYTEAFF	TGCGCCAGCAGCCAAGCGCCAGGGAGGTACACTGAAGCTTTCTTT
TRBJ1-5	TRBV28	NA	TRBD1	CASSNSKGGWDQPQHF	TGTGCCAGCAGTAATTCGAAAGGGGGCTGGGATCAGCCCCAGCATTTT
TRBJ2-7	TRBV28	NA	NA	CASSPLSGKQGEQYF	TGTGCCAGCAGTCCCCTATCAGGGAAACAGGGCGAGCAGTACTTC
TRBJ1-5	TRBV19	few	TRBD1	CATRDREGNQPQHF	TGTGCCACCCGGGACAGGGAGGGCAATCAGCCCCAGCATTTT
TRBJ1-6	TRBV21-1	few	NA	CPSTPPGQGGSPLHF	TGTCCCAGCACCCCCCCAGGACAGGGGGGCTCACCCCTCCACTTT
TRBJ2-7	TRBV9	NA	NA	CASSSTQGYEQYF	TGTGCCAGCAGCTCCACACAGGGCTACGAGCAGTACTTC
TRBJ1-2	TRBV27	NA	TRBD1	CASSLLGTGNGYTF	TGTGCCAGCAGTTTACTCGGGACAGGAAACGGCTACACCTTC
TRBJ1-5	TRBV27	once	NA	CASSGGGQPQHF	TGTGCCAGCAGCGGGGGCGGTCAGCCCCAGCATTTT
TRBJ1-4	TRBV10-3	once	NA	CANPDSLGEKLFF	TGTGCCAACCCGGACAGCCTAGGGGAAAAACTGTTTTTT
TRBJ1-5	TRBV6-1	NA	NA	CASSESLEGQPQHF	TGTGCCAGCAGTGAATCGCTCGAGGGACAGCCCCAGCATTTT
TRBJ1-2	TRBV5-6	NA	NA	CASSLGHFNYGYTF	TGTGCCAGCAGCTTGGGACACTTTAACTATGGCTACACCTTC
TRBJ2-7	TRBV3-1/TRBV3-2	once	TRBD2	CASSPTSGVTGDEQYF	TGTGCCAGCAGCCCGACTAGCGGGGTTACGGGTGACGAGCAGTACTTC
TRBJ2-3	TRBV3-1/TRBV3-2	NA	NA	CASSQGGGGSDTQYF	TGTGCCAGCAGCCAAGGGGGGGGCGGCTCAGATACGCAGTATTTT
TRBJ1-2	TRBV6-2/TRBV6-3	NA	NA	CASSYSPGANGYTF	TGTGCCAGCAGTTACTCGCCAGGGGCGAATGGCTACACCTTC
TRBJ1-5	TRBV9	NA	NA	CATGTPQGQPQHF	TGTGCCACTGGGACCCCGCAAGGTCAGCCCCAGCATTTT
TRBJ1-2	TRBV19	few	NA	CASLDSSLGYGYTF	TGTGCCAGTCTAGACTCCTCCCTGGGGTATGGCTACACCTTC
TRBJ2-7	TRBV24-1	NA	TRBD1	CATSDSVGQELYEQYF	TGTGCCACCAGTGATTCGGTCGGACAGGAGTTATACGAGCAGTACTTC
TRBJ1-3	TRBV6-6	few	NA	CASSYDIRPSGNTIYF	TGTGCCAGCAGTTACGACATCCGCCCCTCTGGAAACACCATATATTTT
TRBJ2-7	TRBV7-2	NA	TRBD1	CASSAMGTGVPYEQYF	TGTGCCAGCAGCGCGATGGGGACAGGGGTACCCTACGAGCAGTACTTC
TRBJ2-7	TRBV11-1	NA	TRBD1	CASSLTGGSYEQYF	TGTGCCAGCAGCCTGACAGGGGGCTCGTACGAGCAGTACTTC
TRBJ1-1	TRBV7-2	NA	NA	CASSLLRTEAFF	TGTGCCAGCAGCTTATTACGGACTGAAGCTTTCTTT
TRBJ2-4	TRBV28	NA	TRBD1	CASSLPPYPLQGDFKAKNIQYF	TGTGCCAGCAGTTTACCCCCATACCCTCTCCAGGGGGATTTCAAGGCCAAAAACATTCAGTACTTC
TRBJ1-6	TRBV7-2	NA	NA	CASSWMHPDNSPLHF	TGTGCCAGCAGCTGGATGCACCCGGATAATTCACCCCTCCACTTT
TRBJ2-7	TRBV4-1	NA	NA	CASSQGDGKLGEQYF	TGCGCCAGCAGCCAAGGGGACGGAAAGCTTGGAGAGCAGTACTTC
TRBJ2-7	TRBV4-3	NA	NA	CASSPDRTYYEQYF	TGCGCCAGCAGCCCTGACAGAACCTACTACGAGCAGTACTTC
TRBJ2-1	TRBV7-2	NA	NA	CASSLIGAGLDEQFF	TGTGCCAGCAGCTTAATAGGGGCCGGCTTAGATGAGCAGTTCTTC
TRBJ1-3	TRBV28	few	NA	CASSLHNGNTIYF	TGTGCCAGCAGTTTGCACAACGGAAACACCATATATTTT
TRBJ1-1	TRBV12-3/TRBV12-4	NA	NA	CASSLYTEAFF	TGTGCCAGCAGTTTGTACACTGAAGCTTTCTTT
TRBJ2-7	TRBV28	NA	NA	CASSLYGGPTYEQYF	TGTGCCAGCAGTTTATATGGGGGGCCAACCTACGAGCAGTACTTC
TRBJ1-1	TRBV4-2	NA	NA	CASSQDPGGLNTEAFF	TGTGCCAGCAGCCAAGACCCTGGGGGTCTGAACACTGAAGCTTTCTTT
TRBJ1-3	TRBV12-5	NA	NA	CASVPGFGNTIYF	TGTGCTAGTGTCCCGGGTTTTGGAAACACCATATATTTT
TRBJ2-1	TRBV28	once	NA	CASSLAGPSYNEQFF	TGTGCCAGCAGTTTAGCGGGCCCCTCCTACAATGAGCAGTTCTTC
TRBJ1-5	TRBV25-1	NA	NA	CASSLGGKNQPQHF	TGTGCCAGCAGTCTAGGGGGAAAGAATCAGCCCCAGCATTTT
TRBJ2-7	TRBV3-1/TRBV3-2	NA	NA	CASSQDRRIVEQYF	TGTGCCAGCAGCCAAGACCGTAGGATCGTCGAGCAGTACTTC
TRBJ1-4	TRBV14	NA	TRBD1	CASSPRQGAGEKLFF	TGTGCCAGCAGCCCGCGGCAGGGGGCTGGTGAAAAACTGTTTTTT
TRBJ1-2	TRBV6-1	NA	NA	CASSEAPNRKGGYTF	TGTGCCAGCAGTGAAGCGCCTAACCGGAAGGGTGGCTACACCTTC
TRBJ2-7	TRBV7-8	NA	TRBD2	CASSRGLAGGSYEQYF	TGTGCCAGCAGCCGGGGACTAGCGGGAGGGAGCTACGAGCAGTACTTC
TRBJ1-2	TRBV9	NA	NA	CASSVFGRGDQEDGYTF	TGTGCCAGCAGCGTATTCGGAAGGGGTGATCAGGAGGATGGCTACACCTTC
TRBJ1-2	TRBV2	NA	TRBD1	CASRGTGEYGYTF	TGTGCCAGCAGGGGGACAGGGGAGTATGGCTACACCTTC
TRBJ1-5	TRBV19	once	NA	CASSLSRARGQPQHF	TGTGCCAGTAGTCTGAGCAGGGCCCGAGGGCAGCCCCAGCATTTT
TRBJ1-1	TRBV28	NA	TRBD1	CASSPERGTGFYEAFF	TGTGCCAGCAGTCCTGAGCGCGGGACAGGGTTTTATGAAGCTTTCTTT
TRBJ1-3	TRBV19	NA	TRBD1	CASSISGTGGNTIYF	TGTGCCAGTAGTATCTCCGGGACAGGGGGAAACACCATATATTTT
TRBJ1-6	TRBV7-2	large	TRBD1	CASSIPRGSGNSPLHF	TGTGCCAGCAGCATACCCAGGGGGTCGGGAAATTCACCCCTCCACTTT
TRBJ2-5	TRBV11-2	NA	NA	CASSRDIQETQYF	TGTGCCAGCAGCCGGGACATCCAAGAGACCCAGTACTTC
TRBJ1-1	TRBV19	NA	NA	CASSPVKAEAFF	TGTGCCAGTAGCCCGGTCAAGGCTGAAGCTTTCTTT
TRBJ1-2	TRBV28	NA	NA	CASRGLGMGYGYTF	TGTGCCAGCAGGGGACTGGGGATGGGCTATGGCTACACCTTC
TRBJ1-1	TRBV5-6	NA	NA	CASSPTRNTEAFF	TGTGCCAGCAGCCCGACACGGAACACTGAAGCTTTCTTT
TRBJ1-2	TRBV11-2	NA	NA	CASGYGYGYTF	TGTGCCAGCGGGTACGGCTATGGCTACACCTTC
TRBJ2-7	TRBV5-6	NA	NA	CASSLSEGYEQYF	TGTGCCAGCAGCTTGTCCGAGGGATACGAGCAGTACTTC
TRBJ2-1	TRBV10-3	NA	NA	CAITPTTGLSYNEQFF	TGTGCCATCACCCCAACCACAGGACTCTCCTACAATGAGCAGTTCTTC